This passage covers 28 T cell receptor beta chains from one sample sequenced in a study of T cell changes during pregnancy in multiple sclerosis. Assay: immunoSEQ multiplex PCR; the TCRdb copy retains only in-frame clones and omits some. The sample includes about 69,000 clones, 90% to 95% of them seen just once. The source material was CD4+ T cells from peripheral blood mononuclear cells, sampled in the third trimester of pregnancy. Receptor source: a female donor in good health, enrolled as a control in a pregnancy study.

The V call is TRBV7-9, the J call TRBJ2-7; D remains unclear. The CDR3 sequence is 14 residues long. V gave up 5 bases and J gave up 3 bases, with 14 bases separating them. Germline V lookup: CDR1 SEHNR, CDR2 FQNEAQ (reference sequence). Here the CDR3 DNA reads TGTGCCAGCAGCCATGTGACCGGAGTCTACGAGCAGTACTTC. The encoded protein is CASSHVTGVYEQYF.

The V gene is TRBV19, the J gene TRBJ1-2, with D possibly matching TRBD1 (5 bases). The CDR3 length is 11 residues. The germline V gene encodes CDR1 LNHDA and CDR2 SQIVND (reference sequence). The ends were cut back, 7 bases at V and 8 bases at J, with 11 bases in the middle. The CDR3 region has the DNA TGTGCCAGTATCGCAGGGTTCGGCTACACCTTC. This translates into CASIAGFGYTF.

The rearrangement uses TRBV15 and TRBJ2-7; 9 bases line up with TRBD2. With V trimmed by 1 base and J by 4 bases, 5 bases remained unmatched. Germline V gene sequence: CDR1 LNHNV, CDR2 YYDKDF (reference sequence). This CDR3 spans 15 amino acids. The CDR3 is CATSRASGNIYEQYF. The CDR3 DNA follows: TGTGCCACCAGCAGAGCTAGCGGGAATATATACGAGCAGTACTTC.

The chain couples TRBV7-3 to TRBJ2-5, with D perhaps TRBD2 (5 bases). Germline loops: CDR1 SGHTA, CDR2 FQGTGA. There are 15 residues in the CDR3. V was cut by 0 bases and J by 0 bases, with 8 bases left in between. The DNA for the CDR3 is TGTGCCAGCAGCTTAACCTCGGGGAACCAAGAGACCCAGTACTTC. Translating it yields CASSLTSGNQETQYF.

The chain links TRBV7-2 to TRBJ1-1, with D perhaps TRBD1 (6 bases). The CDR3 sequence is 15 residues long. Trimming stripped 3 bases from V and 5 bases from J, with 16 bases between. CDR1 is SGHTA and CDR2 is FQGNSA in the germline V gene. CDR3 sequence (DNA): TGTGCCAGCAGCTTTTCAGACCCAGGGGTGACTGAAGCTTTCTTT. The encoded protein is CASSFSDPGVTEAFF.

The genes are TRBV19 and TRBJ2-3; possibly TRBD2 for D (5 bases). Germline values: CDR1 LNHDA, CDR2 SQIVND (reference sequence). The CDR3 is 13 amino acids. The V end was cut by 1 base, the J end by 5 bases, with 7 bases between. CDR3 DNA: TGTGCCAGTAGTATAGGACGGGGAGATACGCAGTATTTT. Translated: CASSIGRGDTQYF. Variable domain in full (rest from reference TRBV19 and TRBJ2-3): DGGITQSPKYLFRKEGQNVTLSCEQNLNHDAMYWYRQDPGQGLRLIYYSQIVNDFQKGDIAEGYSVSREKKESFPLTVTSAQKNPTAFYLCASSIGRGDTQYFGPGTRLTVL.

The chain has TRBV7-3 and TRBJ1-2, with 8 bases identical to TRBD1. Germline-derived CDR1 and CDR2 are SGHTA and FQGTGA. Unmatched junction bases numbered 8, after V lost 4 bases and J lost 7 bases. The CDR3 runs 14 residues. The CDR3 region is CASSSGGQLSGYTF. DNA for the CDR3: TGTGCCAGCAGCTCAGGGGGCCAACTTTCTGGCTACACCTTC.

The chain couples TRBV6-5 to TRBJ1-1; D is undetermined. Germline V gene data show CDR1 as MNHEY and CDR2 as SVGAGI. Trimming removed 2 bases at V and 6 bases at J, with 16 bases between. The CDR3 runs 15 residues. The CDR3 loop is CASSYVVQEAAEAFF. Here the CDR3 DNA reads TGTGCCAGCAGTTACGTCGTCCAGGAGGCAGCTGAAGCTTTCTTT.

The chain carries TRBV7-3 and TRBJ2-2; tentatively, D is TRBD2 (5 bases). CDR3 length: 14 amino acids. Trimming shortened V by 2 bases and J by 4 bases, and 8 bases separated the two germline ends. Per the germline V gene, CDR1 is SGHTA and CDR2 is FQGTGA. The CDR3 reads CASSLRGLTGELFF. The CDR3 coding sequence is TGTGCCAGCAGCTTACGAGGGCTCACCGGGGAGCTGTTTTTT. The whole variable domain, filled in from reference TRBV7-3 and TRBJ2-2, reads GAGVSQTPSNKVTEKGKYVELRCDPISGHTALYWYRQSLGQGPEFLIYFQGTGAADDSGLPNDRFFAVRPEGSVSTLKIQRTERGDSAVYLCASSLRGLTGELFFGEGSRLTVL.

The CDR3, as DNA: TGCGCCAGCAGCCGAAATCCGCTCGGGACAGAAAACACTGAAGCTTTCTTT. This gives the protein CASSRNPLGTENTEAFF. This chain uses TRBV4-1 with TRBJ1-1; 7 bases are a match to TRBD1. Germline values: CDR1 MGHRA, CDR2 YSYEKL. With V trimmed by 4 bases and J by 2 bases, 13 bases remained unmatched. The CDR3 is made up of 17 amino acids.

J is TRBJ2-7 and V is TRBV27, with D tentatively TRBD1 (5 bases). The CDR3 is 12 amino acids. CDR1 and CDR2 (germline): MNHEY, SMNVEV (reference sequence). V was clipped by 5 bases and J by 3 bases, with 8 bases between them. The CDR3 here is CASSRGNYEQYF. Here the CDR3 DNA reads TGTGCCAGCAGTAGGGGAAACTACGAGCAGTACTTC.

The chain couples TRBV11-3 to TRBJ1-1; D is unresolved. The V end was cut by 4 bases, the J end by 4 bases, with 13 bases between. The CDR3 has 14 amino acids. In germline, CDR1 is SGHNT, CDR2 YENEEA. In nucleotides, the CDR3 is TGTGCCAGCAGCTATGAGGATCGGAGCACTGAAGCTTTCTTT. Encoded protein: CASSYEDRSTEAFF. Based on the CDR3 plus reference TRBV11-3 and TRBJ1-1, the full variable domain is EAGVVQSPRYKIIEKKQPVAFWCNPISGHNTLYWYLQNLGQGPELLIRYENEEAVDDSQLPKDRFSAERLKGVDSTLKIQPAELGDSAVYLCASSYEDRSTEAFFGQGTRLTVV.

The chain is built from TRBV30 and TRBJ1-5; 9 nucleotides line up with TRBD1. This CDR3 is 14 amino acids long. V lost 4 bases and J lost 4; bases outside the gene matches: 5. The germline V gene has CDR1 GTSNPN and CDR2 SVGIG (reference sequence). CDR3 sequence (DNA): TGTGCCTGGACGCCGGGACAGGGTAATCAGCCCCAGCATTTT. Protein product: CAWTPGQGNQPQHF. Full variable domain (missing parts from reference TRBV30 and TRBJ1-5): SQTIHQWPATLVQPVGSPLSLECTVEGTSNPNLYWYRQAAGRGLQLLFYSVGIGQISSEVPQNLSASRPQDRQFILSSKKLLLSDSGFYLCAWTPGQGNQPQHFGDGTRLSIL.

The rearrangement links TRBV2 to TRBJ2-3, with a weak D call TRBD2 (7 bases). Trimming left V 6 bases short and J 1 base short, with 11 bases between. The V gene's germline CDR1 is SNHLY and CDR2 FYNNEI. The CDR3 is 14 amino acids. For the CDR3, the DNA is TGTGCCAGCAGACTAGGGGGGGGCACAGATACGCAGTATTTT. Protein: CASRLGGGTDTQYF.

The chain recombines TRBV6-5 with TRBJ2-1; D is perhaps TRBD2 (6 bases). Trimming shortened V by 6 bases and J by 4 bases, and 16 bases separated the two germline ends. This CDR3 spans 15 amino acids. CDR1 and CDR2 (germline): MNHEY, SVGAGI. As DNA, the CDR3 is TGTGCCAGCAGCTCGGGACTCCTTTTGTACAATGAGCAGTTCTTC. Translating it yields CASSSGLLLYNEQFF.

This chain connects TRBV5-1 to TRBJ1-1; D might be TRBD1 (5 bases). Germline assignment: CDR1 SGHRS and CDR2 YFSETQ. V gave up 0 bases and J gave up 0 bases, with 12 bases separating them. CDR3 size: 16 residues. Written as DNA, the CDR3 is TGCGCCAGCAGCTTGGAGACAGCCAGAATGAACACTGAAGCTTTCTTT. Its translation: CASSLETARMNTEAFF. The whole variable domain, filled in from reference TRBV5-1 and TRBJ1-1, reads KAGVTQTPRYLIKTRGQQVTLSCSPISGHRSVSWYQQTPGQGLQFLFEYFSETQRNKGNFPGRFSGRQFSNSRSEMNVSTLELGDSALYLCASSLETARMNTEAFFGQGTRLTVV.

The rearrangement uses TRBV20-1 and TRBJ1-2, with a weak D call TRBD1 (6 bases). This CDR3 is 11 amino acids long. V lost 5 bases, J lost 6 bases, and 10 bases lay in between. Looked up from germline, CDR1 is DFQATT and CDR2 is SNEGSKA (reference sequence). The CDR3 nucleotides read TGCAGTGCTGGGGGCCGGGATGGCTACACCTTC. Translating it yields CSAGGRDGYTF.

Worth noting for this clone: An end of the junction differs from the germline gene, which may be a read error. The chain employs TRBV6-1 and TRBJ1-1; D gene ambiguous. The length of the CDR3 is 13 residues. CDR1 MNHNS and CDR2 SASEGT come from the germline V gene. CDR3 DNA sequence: TGTGCCAGCAGGGAAGGAGGAGAAACTGAAGCTTTCTTT. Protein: CASREGGETEAFF.

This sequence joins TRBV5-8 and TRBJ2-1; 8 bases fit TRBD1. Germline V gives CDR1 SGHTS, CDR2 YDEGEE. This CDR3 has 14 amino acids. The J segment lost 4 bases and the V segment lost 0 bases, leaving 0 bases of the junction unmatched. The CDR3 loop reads CASSLGQGYNEQFF. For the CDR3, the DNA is TGTGCCAGCAGCTTGGGACAGGGGTACAATGAGCAGTTCTTC. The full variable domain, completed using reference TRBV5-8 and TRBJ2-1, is EAGVTQSPTHLIKTRGQQATLRCSPISGHTSVYWYQQALGLGLQFLLWYDEGEERNRGNFPPRFSGRQFPNYSSELNVNALELEDSALYLCASSLGQGYNEQFFGPGTRLTVL.

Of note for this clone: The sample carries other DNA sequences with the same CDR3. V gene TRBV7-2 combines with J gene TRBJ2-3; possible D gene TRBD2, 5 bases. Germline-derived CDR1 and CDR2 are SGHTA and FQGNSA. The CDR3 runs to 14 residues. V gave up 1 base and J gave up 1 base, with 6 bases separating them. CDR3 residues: CASSLGRGTDTQYF. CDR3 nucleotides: TGTGCCAGCAGCTTAGGGCGGGGCACAGATACGCAGTATTTT.

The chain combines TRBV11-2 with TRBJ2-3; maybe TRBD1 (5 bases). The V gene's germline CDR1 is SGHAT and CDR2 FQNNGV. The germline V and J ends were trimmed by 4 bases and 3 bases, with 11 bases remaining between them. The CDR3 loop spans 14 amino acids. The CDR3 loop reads CASSSLQETDTQYF. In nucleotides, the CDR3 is TGTGCCAGCAGCTCCTTACAGGAAACAGATACGCAGTATTTT.

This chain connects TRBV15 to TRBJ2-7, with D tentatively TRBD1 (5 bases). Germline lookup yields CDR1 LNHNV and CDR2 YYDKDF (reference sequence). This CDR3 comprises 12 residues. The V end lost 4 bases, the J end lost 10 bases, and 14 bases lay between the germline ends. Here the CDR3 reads CATSTLLGEQYF. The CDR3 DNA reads TGTGCCACCAGCACCCTTTTAGGGGAACAGTACTTC.

In nucleotides, the CDR3 is TGCGCCAGCAGCCAAGAAGCCCAGGGGGCGCGTCAGCCCCAGCATTTT. Translating gives CASSQEAQGARQPQHF. J is TRBJ1-5 and V is TRBV4-1; 8 bases are a match to TRBD1. Germline CDR1 reads MGHRA; CDR2 reads YSYEKL. The CDR3 has 16 amino acids. V trimming: 0 bases; J trimming: 6 bases; junction bases outside the gene matches: 7.

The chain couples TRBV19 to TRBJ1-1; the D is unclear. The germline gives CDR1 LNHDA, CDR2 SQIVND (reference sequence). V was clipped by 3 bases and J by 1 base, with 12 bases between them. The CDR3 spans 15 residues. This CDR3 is CASSIPQAGNTEAFF. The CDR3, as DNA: TGTGCCAGTAGTATCCCTCAGGCAGGGAACACTGAAGCTTTCTTT.

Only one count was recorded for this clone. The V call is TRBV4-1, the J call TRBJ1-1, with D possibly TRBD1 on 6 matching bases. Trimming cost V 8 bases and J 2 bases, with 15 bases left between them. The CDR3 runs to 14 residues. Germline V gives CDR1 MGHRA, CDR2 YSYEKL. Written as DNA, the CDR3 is TGCGCCAGCCTTCAGAACAGGGATAACACTGAAGCTTTCTTT. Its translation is CASLQNRDNTEAFF.

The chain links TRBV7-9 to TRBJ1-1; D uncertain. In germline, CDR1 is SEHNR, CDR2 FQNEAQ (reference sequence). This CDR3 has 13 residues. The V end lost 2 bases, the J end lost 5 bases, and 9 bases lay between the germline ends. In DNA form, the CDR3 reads TGTGCCAGCAGCTTAAACGGTGAGACTGAAGCTTTCTTT. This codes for CASSLNGETEAFF. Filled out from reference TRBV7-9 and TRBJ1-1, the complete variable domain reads DTGVSQNPRHKITKRGQNVTFRCDPISEHNRLYWYRQTLGQGPEFLTYFQNEAQLEKSRLLSDRFSAERPKGSFSTLEIQRTEQGDSAMYLCASSLNGETEAFFGQGTRLTVV.

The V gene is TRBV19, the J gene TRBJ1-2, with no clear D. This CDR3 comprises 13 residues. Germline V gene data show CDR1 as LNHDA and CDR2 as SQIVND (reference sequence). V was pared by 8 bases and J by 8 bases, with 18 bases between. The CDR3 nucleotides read TGTGCCAGTGCCGATGCGGGGTACGGCGGCTACACCTTC. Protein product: CASADAGYGGYTF.

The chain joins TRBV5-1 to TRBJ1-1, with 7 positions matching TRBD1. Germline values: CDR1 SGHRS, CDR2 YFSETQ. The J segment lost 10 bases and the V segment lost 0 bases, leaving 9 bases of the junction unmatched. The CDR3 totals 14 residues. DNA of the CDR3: TGCGCCAGCAGCTTGGATGGGGAGCCAGGGGGAGCTTTCTTT. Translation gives CASSLDGEPGGAFF.